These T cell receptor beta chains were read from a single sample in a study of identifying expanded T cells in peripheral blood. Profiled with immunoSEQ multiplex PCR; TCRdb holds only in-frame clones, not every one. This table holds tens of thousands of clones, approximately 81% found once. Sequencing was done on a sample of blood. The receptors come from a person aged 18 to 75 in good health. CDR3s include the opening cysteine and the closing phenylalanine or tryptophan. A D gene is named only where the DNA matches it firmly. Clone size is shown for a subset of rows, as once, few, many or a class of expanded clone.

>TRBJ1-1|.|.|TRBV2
TGTGCCAGCAGCGCAGCGAAGGGTTGGGCTGAAGCTTTCTTT
CASSAAKGWAEAFF
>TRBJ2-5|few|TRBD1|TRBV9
TGTGCCAGCAGCCTAAGGGACAGGACGACCCAGTACTTC
CASSLRDRTTQYF
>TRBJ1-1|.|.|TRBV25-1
TGTGCCACCAGAGAAACAGGGCGTACTGAAGCTTTCTTT
CATRETGRTEAFF
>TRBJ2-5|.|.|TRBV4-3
TGCGCCAGCAGCCAAGATCGCGCAGGGATGTGGGAGACCCAGTACTTC
CASSQDRAGMWETQYF
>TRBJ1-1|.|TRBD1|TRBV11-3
TGTGCCAGCAGCTTTTTTACAGGGGGACGGAGGCCTGAAGCTTTCTTT
CASSFFTGGRRPEAFF
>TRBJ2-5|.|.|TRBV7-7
TGTGCCAGCAGCTTTGGTATCCAAGAGACCCAGTACTTC
CASSFGIQETQYF
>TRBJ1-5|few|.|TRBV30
TGTGCCTGGAGTGTAGGAAGGGTAGCTCAGCCCCAGCATTTT
CAWSVGRVAQPQHF
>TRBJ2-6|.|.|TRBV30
TGTGCCTGGAGCAAAATCGGTGGGGCCAACGTCCTGACTTTC
CAWSKIGGANVLTF
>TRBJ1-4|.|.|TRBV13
TGTGCCAGCAGCTTTCGACGGGCAACTAATGAAAAACTGTTTTTT
CASSFRRATNEKLFF
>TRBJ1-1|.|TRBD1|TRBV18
TGTGCCAGCTCACTGACAGGGGGCATCACTGAAGCTTTCTTT
CASSLTGGITEAFF
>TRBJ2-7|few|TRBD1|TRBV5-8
TGTGCCAGCAGCGGGGGACAGTCCTACGAGCAGTACTTC
CASSGGQSYEQYF
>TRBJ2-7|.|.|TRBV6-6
TGTGCCAGCAGTTACGCAGGTCGGTCCTACGAGCAGTACTTC
CASSYAGRSYEQYF
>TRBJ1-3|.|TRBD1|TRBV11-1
TGTGCCAGCAGCCCGGGACAGACAAGCTCTGGAAACACCATATATTTT
CASSPGQTSSGNTIYF
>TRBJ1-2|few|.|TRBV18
TGTGCCAGCTCACTACAGGGAGGAGTTGGCTACACCTTC
CASSLQGGVGYTF
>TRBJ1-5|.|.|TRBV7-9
TGTGCCAGCAGCTTAAACCGGGATCAGCCCCAGCATTTT
CASSLNRDQPQHF
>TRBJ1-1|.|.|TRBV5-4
TGTGCCAGCACCCCAGGGGCGCGGGTCGGGAACGCTGAAGCTTTCTTT
CASTPGARVGNAEAFF
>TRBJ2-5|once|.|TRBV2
TGTGCCAGCAGTGAAAAGGGGCTGATACAAGAGACCCAGTACTTC
CASSEKGLIQETQYF
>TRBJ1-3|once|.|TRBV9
TGTGCCAGCAGCGTAGATTCCCGGCTATCTGGGGGGGCCATATATTTT
CASSVDSRLSGGAIYF
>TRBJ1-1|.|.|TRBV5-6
TGTGCCAGCAGCTTGGGGAGGATTGAAGCTTTCTTT
CASSLGRIEAFF
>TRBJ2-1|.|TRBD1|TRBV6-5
TGTGCCAGCAGTTACGGGGACAGGGGTCGGAATGAGCAGTTCTTC
CASSYGDRGRNEQFF
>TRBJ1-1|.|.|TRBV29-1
TGCAGCGCCAGAGACAGTGAAGCTTTCTTT
CSARDSEAFF
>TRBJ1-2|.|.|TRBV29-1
TGCAGCGTTGACTCTACTAACTATGGCTACACCTTC
CSVDSTNYGYTF
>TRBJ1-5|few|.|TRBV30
TGTGCCTGGAGCAGGACAGACAATCAGCCCCAGCATTTT
CAWSRTDNQPQHF
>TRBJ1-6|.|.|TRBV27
TGTGCCAGCAGTTGGTCGGGTCTTAAAGGTTCACCCCTCCACTTT
CASSWSGLKGSPLHF
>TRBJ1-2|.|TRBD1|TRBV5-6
TGTGCCAGCAGCTTTTGGGACAGAATCCTAAACTATGGCTACACCTTC
CASSFWDRILNYGYTF
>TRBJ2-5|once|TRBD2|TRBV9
TGTGCCAGCAGCACCGCCCTAGCGGGGGGAACAGAGACCCAGTACTTC
CASSTALAGGTETQYF
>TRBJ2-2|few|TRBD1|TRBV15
TGTGCCACCAGCAAGTTACCCCGGACAGGGAGGACCGGGGAGCTGTTTTTT
CATSKLPRTGRTGELFF